The 19 T cell receptor beta chains below were found in one sample sequenced in a study of beta chain features in type 1 diabetes (dated by TCRdb to between 2017 and 2018). The library relied on the immunoSEQ multiplex PCR assay. The entire isolated RNA was reverse transcribed using the High Capacity cDNA Reverse Transcription Kit, and thus expressed TCRB transcripts were sequenced. TCRdb limited this immuneACCESS table to in-frame rearrangements with V and J called. A share of clones is missing; checked studies link under half to unresolved V genes, and the rest is unexplained. The sample table records 38,000 or so clones; roughly two thirds of these occur just once. In total, the top ten clones hold 2% to 2.5% of the sample. The sample was Tregs from blood. Explained via the paper, the cell subset or site label denotes: regulatory CD4+ T cells. The receptors come from a woman aged 25 to 45 in good health.

The CDR3 loop reads CASSSQEAKTEAFF. The CDR3 nucleotides read TGTGCCAGCAGTTCCCAGGAGGCAAAAACTGAAGCTTTCTTT. V usage is TRBV6-5 and J usage is TRBJ1-1, with unresolved D. V was shortened by 4 bases and J by 5 bases, with 14 bases between the two germline ends. CDR3 length: 14 residues. Germline assignment: CDR1 MNHEY and CDR2 SVGAGI.

Only one count was recorded for this clone. The chain employs TRBV19 and TRBJ2-1; D is perhaps TRBD2 (5 bases). Between the trimmed V and J ends, which lost 7 bases and 8 bases, there was a span of 18 bases. Germline CDR1 and CDR2: LNHDA and SQIVND (reference sequence). The CDR3 contains 14 residues. This CDR3 is CASTWTGLVDEQFF. CDR3 bases: TGTGCCAGTACCTGGACTGGGCTGGTCGATGAGCAGTTCTTC.

As regards this clone: This clone may be a read error of a much larger clone one base away. This chain connects TRBV11-1 to TRBJ2-3; D unresolved. The CDR3 totals 12 residues. V was trimmed by 3 bases and J by 3 bases, leaving 4 bases between them. Germline CDR1 and CDR2: SGHAT and FQDESV (reference sequence). CDR3 sequence reads: CASSLTTDTQYF. As DNA, the CDR3 is TGTGCCAGCAGCTTGACTACAGATACGCAGTATTTT.

This clone was counted only a few times. Written as DNA, the CDR3 is TGTGCCAGTAGTCCCAGGGACAGGGTATCCGGGGAGCTGTTTTTT. Translated: CASSPRDRVSGELFF. The chain carries TRBV19 and TRBJ2-2; 9 bases match TRBD1. J lost 6 bases, V lost 5 bases, and 7 bases had no gene match. The CDR3 spans 15 residues. Germline CDR1 and CDR2: LNHDA and SQIVND (reference sequence).

V and J are TRBV5-1 and TRBJ2-7; the match to TRBD2 covers 11 bases. CDR1 is SGHRS, CDR2 YFSETQ, per germline. The CDR3 is 16 residues long. J was trimmed by 3 bases and V by 2 bases; bases with no gene match: 7. CDR3 in DNA: TGCGCCAGCAGCTTTACTAGCGGGAGTACGCTCTACGAGCAGTACTTC. Its protein is CASSFTSGSTLYEQYF.

The rearrangement joins TRBV19 to TRBJ2-2, with TRBD1 as a possible D gene (5 bases). The CDR3 extends over 15 amino acids. Germline assignment: CDR1 LNHDA and CDR2 SQIVND (reference sequence). V was trimmed by 6 bases and J by 2 bases, leaving 13 bases between them. CDR3 DNA sequence: TGTGCCAGTAGAGTGACAGAATCTAACACCGGGGAGCTGTTTTTT. Its translation is CASRVTESNTGELFF. Full variable domain (remainder filled in from reference TRBV19 and TRBJ2-2): DGGITQSPKYLFRKEGQNVTLSCEQNLNHDAMYWYRQDPGQGLRLIYYSQIVNDFQKGDIAEGYSVSREKKESFPLTVTSAQKNPTAFYLCASRVTESNTGELFFGEGSRLTVL.

The chain links TRBV27 to TRBJ2-7, with D maybe TRBD1 (5 bases). CDR3 length: 13 amino acids. CDR1 is MNHEY and CDR2 is SMNVEV in the germline V gene (reference sequence). V lost 2 bases and J lost 0, with 5 bases in between. The CDR3 sequence: CASSLQGSYEQYF. CDR3 DNA sequence: TGTGCCAGCAGTTTACAGGGCTCCTACGAGCAGTACTTC.

The gene calls are TRBV5-4 and TRBJ1-6; weak D call: TRBD1 (5 bases). Germline V gene data show CDR1 as SGHNT and CDR2 as YYREEE (reference sequence). The CDR3 sequence is 16 residues long. V dropped 1 base and J dropped 7 bases, with 15 bases sitting between them. The CDR3 sequence is CASSLLHQGGNSPLHF. CDR3 nucleotides: TGTGCCAGCAGCTTGCTTCACCAGGGCGGCAATTCACCCCTCCACTTT. The whole variable domain, remainder taken from reference TRBV5-4 and TRBJ1-6, is ETGVTQSPTHLIKTRGQQVTLRCSSQSGHNTVSWYQQALGQGPQFIFQYYREEENGRGNFPPRFSGLQFPNYSSELNVNALELDDSALYLCASSLLHQGGNSPLHFGNGTRLTVT.

The rearrangement joins TRBV19 to TRBJ2-2, with D possibly TRBD1 on 5 matching bases. Deletions cut 7 bases from V and 1 base from J, with 13 bases between. The CDR3 spans 15 residues. The V gene's germline CDR1 is LNHDA and CDR2 SQIVND (reference sequence). The CDR3 loop reads CASTKGSMNTGELFF. CDR3 DNA: TGTGCCAGTACTAAGGGGTCGATGAACACCGGGGAGCTGTTTTTT. The complete variable domain, with remaining parts taken from reference TRBV19 and TRBJ2-2, reads DGGITQSPKYLFRKEGQNVTLSCEQNLNHDAMYWYRQDPGQGLRLIYYSQIVNDFQKGDIAEGYSVSREKKESFPLTVTSAQKNPTAFYLCASTKGSMNTGELFFGEGSRLTVL.

This chain joins TRBV4-3 and TRBJ2-2, with TRBD1 matching 7 bases. Germline CDR1 LGHNA, CDR2 YSLEER. The CDR3 loop spans 14 amino acids. Unmatched junction bases numbered 4, after V lost 3 bases and J lost 6 bases. CDR3 DNA: TGCGCCAGCAGCCAGAGGGGACAGTCCGGGGAGCTGTTTTTT. Amino acids: CASSQRGQSGELFF.

The gene calls are TRBV7-3 and TRBJ2-1, with a tentative D call TRBD2 (6 bases). The V and J ends lost 4 bases and 9 bases respectively, with 13 bases between them. Germline CDR1 SGHTA, CDR2 FQGTGA. The CDR3 totals 13 residues. CDR3 nucleotide sequence: TGTGCCAGCAGCTCTACTAGCCTCAGTGAGCAGTTCTTC. This sequence encodes CASSSTSLSEQFF.

The chain recombines TRBV4-2 with TRBJ2-7; 9 bases line up with TRBD1. Looked up from germline, CDR1 is LGHNA and CDR2 is YNFKEQ. Losses at the gene ends were 5 bases for V and 2 bases for J; bases not matched to a gene: 4. The CDR3 loop spans 14 amino acids. CDR3 DNA: TGTGCCAGCAGCTCGGGACAGGGCACCTACGAGCAGTACTTC. It specifies CASSSGQGTYEQYF.

The CDR3 DNA is TGTGCCAGCAGCCCCATCGTGGTAGCGGCATACAATGAGCAGTTCTTC. Translating gives CASSPIVVAAYNEQFF. This sequence joins TRBV9 and TRBJ2-1, with a possible D match to TRBD2 (6 bases). Between the trimmed V and J ends, which lost 4 bases and 4 bases, there was a span of 18 bases. This CDR3 is 16 amino acids long. CDR1 is SGDLS and CDR2 is YYNGEE in the germline V gene. Together with reference TRBV9 and TRBJ2-1, the CDR3 gives the full variable domain: DSGVTQTPKHLITATGQRVTLRCSPRSGDLSVYWYQQSLDQGLQFLIQYYNGEERAKGNILERFSAQQFPDLHSELNLSSLELGDSALYFCASSPIVVAAYNEQFFGPGTRLTVL.

This clone came up a few times. This chain uses TRBV7-2 with TRBJ2-1, with D perhaps matching TRBD2 (5 bases). In germline, CDR1 is SGHTA, CDR2 FQGNSA. Trimming stripped 4 bases from V and 10 bases from J, with 11 bases between. The CDR3 spans 12 residues. CDR3 loop: CASSSDSREQFF. The CDR3 coding sequence is TGTGCCAGCAGCTCGGACTCCCGAGAGCAGTTCTTC.

This clone was counted a few times. V gene TRBV11-3 combines with J gene TRBJ2-1, with a weak D call TRBD1 (6 bases). Germline V lookup: CDR1 SGHNT, CDR2 YENEEA. CDR3 length: 15 residues. V was shortened by 1 base and J by 9 bases, with 16 bases between the two germline ends. CDR3 region: CASSLGAGVPSEQFF. Here the CDR3 DNA reads TGTGCCAGCAGCTTAGGCGCAGGGGTCCCCTCTGAGCAGTTCTTC.

Only a few counts were recorded for this clone. The chain employs TRBV25-1 and TRBJ2-5, with a possible D match to TRBD1 (6 bases). CDR3 size: 15 residues. Germline loops: CDR1 MGHDK, CDR2 SYGVNS. V lost 4 bases, J lost 0 bases, and 12 bases lay in between. DNA for the CDR3: TGTGCCAGCAGTGTCTTCAGGGGAAACCAAGAGACCCAGTACTTC. As protein: CASSVFRGNQETQYF.

The DNA for the CDR3 is TGCGCCAGCGGATCCGAGGACAGCGCGAACACTGAAGCTTTCTTT. Protein: CASGSEDSANTEAFF. The chain couples TRBV5-1 to TRBJ1-1; D is possibly TRBD1 (6 bases). CDR1 SGHRS and CDR2 YFSETQ come from the germline V gene. V gave up 7 bases and J gave up 1 base, with 17 bases separating them. This CDR3 contains 15 residues.

The chain combines TRBV29-1 with TRBJ2-2; TRBD1 aligns across 9 bases. J lost 7 bases, V lost 4 bases, and 7 bases had no gene match. The V gene's germline CDR1 is SQVTM and CDR2 ANQGSEA. The CDR3 is made up of 14 amino acids. Here the CDR3 reads CSVARDRVGGELFF. CDR3 coding DNA: TGCAGCGTTGCCCGGGACAGGGTAGGCGGGGAGCTGTTTTTT.

This clone has more than one count but fewer than ten. This chain uses TRBV29-1 with TRBJ2-3, with 9 bases fitting TRBD2. Trimming at V came to 5 bases and at J to 4 bases, leaving 7 bases not matched to a gene. CDR1 SQVTM and CDR2 ANQGSEA come from the germline V gene. CDR3 length equals 14 residues. CDR3 nucleotides: TGCAGCGTTACCGGGACTAGCAGTGCAGATACGCAGTATTTT. Amino acid sequence: CSVTGTSSADTQYF.